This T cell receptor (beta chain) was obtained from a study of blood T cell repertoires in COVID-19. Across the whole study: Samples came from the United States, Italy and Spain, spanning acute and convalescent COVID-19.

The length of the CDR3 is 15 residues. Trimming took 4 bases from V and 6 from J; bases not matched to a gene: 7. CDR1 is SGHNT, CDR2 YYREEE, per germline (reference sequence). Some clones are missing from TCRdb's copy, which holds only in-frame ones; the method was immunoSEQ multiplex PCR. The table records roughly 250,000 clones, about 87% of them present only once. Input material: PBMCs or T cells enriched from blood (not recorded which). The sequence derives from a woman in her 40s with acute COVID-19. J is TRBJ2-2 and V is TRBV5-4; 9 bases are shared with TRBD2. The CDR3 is CASSLTSGWAGELFF. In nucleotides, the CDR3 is TGTGCCAGCAGCCTAACTAGCGGGTGGGCCGGGGAGCTGTTTTTT.